This T cell receptor beta chain stems from a study of shared clonotypes between healthy human individuals. The assay was immunoSEQ multiplex PCR, and TCRdb's table has in-frame clones only and misses some. The sample lists about 1 million clones; more than 60% were seen once. The CDR3 extends over 14 amino acids. Germline V CDR1 and CDR2: MNHEY, SMNVEV (reference sequence). Trimming at V came to 5 bases and at J to 5 bases, leaving 6 bases not matched to a gene. The sequenced sample was memory CD4+ T cells sorted from blood. Indicated subset: CD45RA-negative fraction. This chain links TRBV27 with TRBJ1-2; 9 nucleotides match TRBD1. This TCR derives from a man between 18 and 29 years old in good health. As DNA, the CDR3 is TGTGCCAGCAGTCGCGCCGGGACAGGGTATGGCTACACCTTC. Translated: CASSRAGTGYGYTF.